These 3 T cell receptor beta chains originate from one sample sequenced in a study of T cell repertoires in breast cancer. Unpaired genes were suppressed by blocking oligonucleotides during a second nested PCR. One entry per CDR3 protein results from TCRdb running MiXCR on the emulsion pairing reads. The sample records about 40,000 distinct CDR3 sequences, roughly 44% being singletons. Primers covering all TCR V genes were used in emulsion RT-PCR on CD8+ T cells. The sample taken for sequencing was CD8+ T cells. These receptors came from a pool of human donors with breast cancer or a healthy control (not recorded which).

The sample holds many counts of this clonotype. The chain is built from TRBV24-1 and TRBJ2-3, with a weak D call TRBD2 (5 bases). Germline CDR1 is KGHDR and CDR2 is SFDVKD. The length of the CDR3 is 15 residues. Trimming removed 5 bases at V and 4 bases at J, with 15 bases between. The CDR3 nucleotides read TGTGCCACCAGTGGGGCCGGGGATTTGTCAGATACGCAGTATTTT. This gives the protein CATSGAGDLSDTQYF.

This clonotype was picked up a small number of times. The chain employs TRBV12-3 or TRBV12-4 and TRBJ2-1; tentatively, D is TRBD1 or TRBD2 (6 bases each). The CDR3 sequence is 15 residues long. V was trimmed by 6 bases and J by 6 bases, leaving 18 bases between them. The CDR3 DNA is TGTGCCAGCAGACATAGGGGGGATTGGTTCAATGAGCAGTTCTTC. It codes for CASRHRGDWFNEQFF.

This sequence joins TRBV2 and TRBJ2-1, with 7 nucleotides matching TRBD2. Per germline, CDR1 SNHLY and CDR2 FYNNEI. This CDR3 is built from 16 residues. The V segment lost 6 bases and the J segment 4 bases; nucleotides outside the gene matches: 12. The CDR3 DNA sequence: TGTGCCAGCAGCTCCCAGCGGGGAGTCTTGTACAATGAGCAGTTCTTC. As protein: CASSSQRGVLYNEQFF.